The 8 T cell receptor beta chains below come from one sample, sequenced in a study of response to subunit inactivated influenza vaccine (dated by TCRdb to between 2017 and 2018). Library creation used RT-PCR. The run used an Illumina HiSeq 2500. TCRdb reran the public reads through fastp at Q25 and MiXCR, keeping productive beta chains. Every distinct CDR3 protein forms one entry, paired with its most common genes and DNA. For this sample there are around 760,000 distinct CDR3 sequences; about 14% appear just once. The ten largest clonotypes hold 6% to 8% of the sample. Sequencing used PBMCs from blood, obtained roughly 15 days before vaccination. The receptor source for this set is a man aged 45-65 years who received an inactivated influenza vaccine. Donor details come from another sample of the same person, matched by shared clones.

This clonotype was detected a few times. The chain employs TRBV6-1 and TRBJ2-1, with 12 nucleotides matching TRBD2. V was pared by 6 bases and J by 9 bases, with 15 bases of the junction left unmatched. In germline, CDR1 is MNHNS, CDR2 SASEGT. The CDR3 has 17 residues. The CDR3 sequence is CASSHLPASGRATEQFF. CDR3 sequence (DNA): TGTGCCAGCAGCCACCTACCGGCTAGCGGGAGGGCCACTGAGCAGTTCTTC.

This clonotype was counted many times. The chain couples TRBV18 to TRBJ1-5; D is undetermined. This CDR3 region has 13 residues. Trimming pared 6 bases from V and 5 bases from J, leaving 11 bases between. Germline assignment: CDR1 KGHSH and CDR2 LQKENI. CDR3 DNA: TGTGCCAGCTCCCCAACCGATGATCAGCCCCAGCATTTT. This gives the protein CASSPTDDQPQHF.

The J gene is TRBJ2-7, the V gene TRBV3-1; TRBD2 agrees at 12 bases. V lost 3 bases and J lost 1; bases outside the gene matches: 10. This CDR3 has 18 residues. Germline-derived CDR1 and CDR2 are LGHDT and YNNKEL (reference sequence). CDR3 coding DNA: TGTGCCAGCAGCCAGAGGACTAGCGGGAAGACGAGTTCCTACGAGCAGTACTTC. It codes for CASSQRTSGKTSSYEQYF.

This clonotype was picked up a small number of times. In DNA, the CDR3 is TGTGCCTGGAGTGTCCAGGGGGCTGGTGAAGCTTTCTTT. Its translation is CAWSVQGAGEAFF. The V gene is TRBV30, the J gene TRBJ1-1; 8 bases agree with TRBD1. Germline CDR1 reads GTSNPN; CDR2 reads SVGIG (reference sequence). The CDR3 consists of 13 residues. V gave up 0 bases and J gave up 7 bases; unmatched junction bases: 4.

This clonotype was detected a few times. This sequence joins TRBV20-1 and TRBJ2-3, with 8 nucleotides matching TRBD2. The CDR3 extends over 14 amino acids. CDR1 and CDR2 (germline): DFQATT, SNEGSKA (reference sequence). Trimming at V came to 5 bases and at J to 3 bases, leaving 7 bases not matched to a gene. As DNA, the CDR3 is TGCAGTGCTCCCTCGGGAGGGCCGACAGATACGCAGTATTTT. This gives the protein CSAPSGGPTDTQYF.

The rearrangement joins TRBV18 to TRBJ2-1, with 8 bases fitting TRBD1. Germline assignment: CDR1 KGHSH and CDR2 LQKENI. V was clipped by 0 bases and J by 10 bases; unmatched bases: 8. The CDR3 extends over 15 amino acids. This CDR3 reads CASSPPMQGASEQFF. The DNA of the CDR3 is TGTGCCAGCTCACCACCGATGCAGGGGGCGTCCGAGCAGTTCTTC. Drawing the rest from reference TRBV18 and TRBJ2-1, the complete variable domain is NAGVMQNPRHLVRRRGQEARLRCSPMKGHSHVYWYRQLPEEGLKFMVYLQKENIIDESGMPKERFSAEFPKEGPSILRIQQVVRGDSAAYFCASSPPMQGASEQFFGPGTRLTVL.

The V gene is TRBV4-3, the J gene TRBJ2-7, with D unclear. V was pared by 0 bases and J by 3 bases, with 9 bases between. Per the germline V gene, CDR1 is LGHNA and CDR2 is YSLEER. This CDR3 has 14 amino acids. The CDR3 is CASSQEYSDYEQYF. The CDR3 region has the DNA TGCGCCAGCAGCCAAGAATACAGCGACTACGAGCAGTACTTC.

V is TRBV7-9 and J is TRBJ2-7; 14 bases agree with TRBD2. The junction had 5 bases not matched to a gene; V was cut back by 7 bases and J by 3 bases. This CDR3 region has 15 residues. The V gene's germline CDR1 is SEHNR and CDR2 FQNEAQ (reference sequence). The CDR3 protein is CASTGLAGGSYEQYF. The CDR3 DNA follows: TGTGCCAGCACCGGACTAGCGGGGGGTAGCTACGAGCAGTACTTC. Filled out from reference TRBV7-9 and TRBJ2-7, the complete variable domain reads DTGVSQNPRHKITKRGQNVTFRCDPISEHNRLYWYRQTLGQGPEFLTYFQNEAQLEKSRLLSDRFSAERPKGSFSTLEIQRTEQGDSAMYLCASTGLAGGSYEQYFGPGTRLTVT.